Each of the 17 T cell receptor beta chains below was sequenced from the same sample in a study of blood T cell repertoires in COVID-19. Libraries were prepared by immunoSEQ multiplex PCR; TCRdb keeps only in-frame clonotypes and omits some of them. The sample lists under 30,000 clones, 75% to 90% occurring once. The sequenced sample consisted of peripheral blood. The receptors stem from a man of 80 years or more with acute or convalescent COVID-19.

This clone has a single count. This sequence joins TRBV28 and TRBJ2-5; D might be TRBD2 (5 bases). The length of the CDR3 is 14 residues. Trimming pared 2 bases from V and 1 base from J, leaving 8 bases between. Germline V gene sequence: CDR1 MDHEN, CDR2 SYDVKM. The CDR3, as DNA: TGTGCCAGCAGTTTACGGAGGCCCCAAGAGACCCAGTACTTC. Protein product: CASSLRRPQETQYF.

This sequence joins TRBV6-1 and TRBJ1-1; D perhaps matches TRBD1 (5 bases). V dropped 0 bases and J dropped 0 bases, with 14 bases sitting between them. The CDR3 is 17 amino acids. Germline V CDR1 and CDR2: MNHNS, SASEGT. Here the CDR3 DNA reads TGTGCCAGCAGTGAAGCCAGTCGTAGGGGCATGAACACTGAAGCTTTCTTT. It yields the protein CASSEASRRGMNTEAFF.

The chain couples TRBV10-3 to TRBJ1-5, with D possibly matching TRBD1 (5 bases). CDR1 is ENHRY and CDR2 is SYGVKD in the germline V gene. Trimming pared 5 bases from V and 0 bases from J, leaving 11 bases between. This CDR3 is built from 15 residues. The CDR3, as DNA: TGTGCCATCAGTACCGACAGTTATAGCAATCAGCCCCAGCATTTT. It translates to CAISTDSYSNQPQHF.

The rearrangement links TRBV6-2 or TRBV6-3 to TRBJ2-1; 13 nucleotides agree with TRBD2. V lost 6 bases and J lost 0; bases outside the gene matches: 8. Germline-derived CDR1 and CDR2 are MNHEY and SVGEGT. This CDR3 spans 18 amino acids. The CDR3 reads CASSPRTSGGLSYNEQFF. As DNA, the CDR3 is TGTGCCAGCAGCCCTAGGACTAGCGGGGGCCTCTCCTACAATGAGCAGTTCTTC.

The chain is built from TRBV7-2 and TRBJ2-3, with TRBD2 matching over 8 bases. Germline lookup yields CDR1 SGHTA and CDR2 FQGNSA. Losses at the gene ends were 5 bases for V and 0 bases for J; bases not matched to a gene: 7. This CDR3 is 16 amino acids long. The DNA for the CDR3 is TGTGCCAGCAGCATTAGCGGGGCCGCTAGCACAGATACGCAGTATTTT. Residues: CASSISGAASTDTQYF.

The chain uses TRBV20-1 and TRBJ1-1; 10 nucleotides agree with TRBD1. The J segment lost 11 bases and the V segment lost 6 bases, leaving 6 bases of the junction unmatched. The CDR3 is made up of 11 amino acids. The germline V gene has CDR1 DFQATT and CDR2 SNEGSKA (reference sequence). The CDR3, as DNA: TGCAGTGCCGGAGACAGGGGGCTGGCTTTCTTT. Its protein product is CSAGDRGLAFF.

The sample holds a few counts of this clone. This rearrangement joins TRBV6-5 to TRBJ1-3, with D possibly matching TRBD1 (6 bases). The CDR3 extends over 15 amino acids. Trimming took off 5 bases at V and 0 bases at J, with 11 bases between the two ends. Germline values: CDR1 MNHEY, CDR2 SVGAGI. This CDR3 is CASSRDKGSGNTIYF. CDR3 nucleotide sequence: TGTGCCAGCAGTCGGGACAAGGGCTCTGGAAACACCATATATTTT.

This chain's CDR3 is CASSPGTGSTDTQYF. As DNA, the CDR3 is TGTGCCAGCAGCCCCGGGACAGGGTCCACAGATACGCAGTATTTT. The chain uses TRBV7-7 and TRBJ2-3; 9 positions agree with TRBD1. The CDR3 sequence is 15 residues long. Germline loops: CDR1 SSHAT, CDR2 FNYEAQ (reference sequence). The junction had 5 bases not matched to a gene; V was cut back by 5 bases and J by 2 bases.

The chain is built from TRBV4-1 and TRBJ1-2; the D gene is possibly TRBD1 (6 bases). The CDR3 extends over 15 amino acids. Germline CDR1 and CDR2: MGHRA and YSYEKL. Trimming left V 4 bases short and J 8 bases short, with 20 bases between. The CDR3 sequence: CASSPELDRPRGYTF. The CDR3 DNA reads TGCGCCAGCAGCCCGGAACTCGACAGGCCTAGGGGCTACACCTTC.

The chain joins TRBV28 to TRBJ1-5, with D perhaps TRBD1 (6 bases). CDR3 size: 16 residues. CDR1 and CDR2 (germline): MDHEN, SYDVKM. V lost 6 bases and J 5 bases, leaving 20 bases between the germline ends. DNA of the CDR3: TGTGCCAGCAGCCTGACTATGAGCAGGGGAGATCAGCCCCAGCATTTT. Amino acid sequence: CASSLTMSRGDQPQHF.

This chain uses TRBV30 with TRBJ2-7; the match to TRBD1 covers 7 bases. The CDR3 runs to 13 residues. V shed 5 bases, J shed 7 bases, and the junction held 11 bases outside the gene matches. Germline V CDR1 and CDR2: GTSNPN, SVGIG (reference sequence). In DNA form, the CDR3 reads TGTGCCTGGGGGGACAGTGGGGCCGGGGAGCAGTACTTC. It translates to CAWGDSGAGEQYF.

The chain uses TRBV30 and TRBJ1-2, with no clear D. Looked up from germline, CDR1 is GTSNPN and CDR2 is SVGIG (reference sequence). Trimming removed 2 bases from V and 0 bases from J, with 7 bases in between. There are 13 residues in the CDR3. The CDR3 nucleotides read TGTGCCTGGAGTTGGAGAGCTAACTATGGCTACACCTTC. Its translation: CAWSWRANYGYTF.

The rearrangement uses TRBV3-1 (or the pseudogene TRBV3-2) and TRBJ1-4; 9 bases align to TRBD1. The CDR3 consists of 15 residues. Germline loops: CDR1 LGHDT, CDR2 YNNKEL (reference sequence). V dropped 6 bases and J dropped 6; count of bases not matched to a gene: 8. The CDR3: CASSTPGQGYEKLFF. For the CDR3, the DNA is TGTGCCAGCAGTACTCCGGGACAGGGATATGAAAAACTGTTTTTT.

V is TRBV5-6 and J is TRBJ1-4, with 7 bases that match TRBD1. Germline lookup yields CDR1 SGHDT and CDR2 YYEEEE. The CDR3 has 14 amino acids. Trimming removed 0 bases from V and 7 bases from J; junction bases left unmatched: 3. Here the CDR3 DNA reads TGTGCCAGCAGCTTGGGACAGGGTAGTGAAAAACTGTTTTTT. Its protein is CASSLGQGSEKLFF.

The rearrangement joins TRBV27 to TRBJ2-3; D remains unclear. The germline V gene has CDR1 MNHEY and CDR2 SMNVEV (reference sequence). Trimming took off 7 bases at V and 2 bases at J, with 10 bases between the two ends. CDR3 length equals 13 residues. The CDR3 sequence is CASKLAPTDTQYF. CDR3 DNA sequence: TGTGCCAGCAAATTAGCTCCCACAGATACGCAGTATTTT.

DNA for the CDR3: TGTGCCAGCAGTTTAGATCAGGGGCGTGAAGCTTTCTTT. Its protein product is CASSLDQGREAFF. The chain combines TRBV12-3 or TRBV12-4 with TRBJ1-1; TRBD1 might be the D (6 bases). This CDR3 contains 13 residues. Trimming removed 1 base from V and 7 bases from J, with 10 bases in between.

This clone was detected once. The rearrangement joins TRBV4-1 to TRBJ1-6; D unclear. The CDR3 extends over 16 amino acids. Trimming removed 0 bases from V and 4 bases from J, with 10 bases in between. Germline V gene sequence: CDR1 MGHRA, CDR2 YSYEKL. CDR3 amino acids: CASSQEGRNYNSPLHF. The CDR3 DNA is TGCGCCAGCAGCCAAGAGGGCCGGAATTATAATTCACCCCTCCACTTT.